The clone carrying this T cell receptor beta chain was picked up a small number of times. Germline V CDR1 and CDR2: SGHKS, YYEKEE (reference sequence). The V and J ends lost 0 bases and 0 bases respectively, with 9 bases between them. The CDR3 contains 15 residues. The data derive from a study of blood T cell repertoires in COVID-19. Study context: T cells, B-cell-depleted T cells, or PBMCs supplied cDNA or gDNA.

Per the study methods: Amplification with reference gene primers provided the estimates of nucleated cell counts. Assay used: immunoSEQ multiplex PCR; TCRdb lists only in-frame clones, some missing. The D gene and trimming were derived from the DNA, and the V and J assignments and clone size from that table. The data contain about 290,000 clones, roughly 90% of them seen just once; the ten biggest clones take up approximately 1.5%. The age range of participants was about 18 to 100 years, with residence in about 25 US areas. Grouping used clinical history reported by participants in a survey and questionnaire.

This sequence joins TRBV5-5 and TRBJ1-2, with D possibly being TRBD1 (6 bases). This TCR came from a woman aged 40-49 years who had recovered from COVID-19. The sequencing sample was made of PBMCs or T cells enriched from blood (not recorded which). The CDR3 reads CASSLEQGANYGYTF. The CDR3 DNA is TGTGCCAGCAGCTTGGAACAGGGCGCTAACTATGGCTACACCTTC.